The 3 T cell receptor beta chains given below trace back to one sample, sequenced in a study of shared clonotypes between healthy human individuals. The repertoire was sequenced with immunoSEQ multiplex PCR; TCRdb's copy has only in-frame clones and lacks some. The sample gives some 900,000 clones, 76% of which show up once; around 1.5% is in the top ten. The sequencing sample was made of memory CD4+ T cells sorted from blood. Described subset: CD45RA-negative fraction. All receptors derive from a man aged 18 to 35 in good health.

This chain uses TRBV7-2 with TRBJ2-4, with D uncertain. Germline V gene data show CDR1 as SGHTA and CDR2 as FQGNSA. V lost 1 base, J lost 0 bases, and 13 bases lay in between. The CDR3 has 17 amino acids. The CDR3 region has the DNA TGTGCCAGCAGCTTAGTGGCTACCATTCTAGCCAAAAACATTCAGTACTTC. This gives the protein CASSLVATILAKNIQYF.

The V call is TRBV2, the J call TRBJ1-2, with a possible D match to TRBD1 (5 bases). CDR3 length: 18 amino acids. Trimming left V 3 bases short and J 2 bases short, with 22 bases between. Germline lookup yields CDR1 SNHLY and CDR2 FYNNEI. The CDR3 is CASSDSGRDTEPNYGYTF. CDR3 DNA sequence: TGTGCCAGCAGTGATTCAGGGAGGGATACCGAGCCGAACTATGGCTACACCTTC.

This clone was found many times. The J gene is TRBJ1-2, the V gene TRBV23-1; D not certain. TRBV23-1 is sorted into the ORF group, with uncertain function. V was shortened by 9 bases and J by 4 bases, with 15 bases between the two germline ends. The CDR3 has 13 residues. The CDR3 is CARGPDGIYGYTF. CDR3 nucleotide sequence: TGCGCCAGGGGTCCGGATGGGATCTATGGCTACACCTTC.